These T cell receptor beta chains were read from a single sample in a study of regulatory T cells in long-lasting Graves disease. One entry per CDR3 protein, called by TCRdb with MiXCR from the multiplex PCR reads. The table includes roughly 500,000 distinct CDR3 sequences, around 21% detected once. The sequencing here drew on peripheral blood mononuclear cells (PBMCs), taken when the disease was refractory, from a patient treated with antithyroid drugs. The origin of the receptors is a female donor with Graves disease. CDR3s include the opening cysteine and the closing phenylalanine or tryptophan. D genes are given only for firm matches. Only some rows state a clone size, as once, few, many or a class for expanded clones.

clone size	D gene	J gene	V gene	CDR3 DNA	CDR3 protein
NA	NA	TRBJ1-2	TRBV14	TGTGCCAGCAGCCCCCCGGGCGGGATTAACTATGGCTACACCTTC	CASSPPGGINYGYTF
few	NA	TRBJ2-7	TRBV4-2	TGTGCCAGCAGCCAAGAGTGGAGCGAGCAGTACTTC	CASSQEWSEQYF
many	NA	TRBJ2-7	TRBV12-3/TRBV12-4	TGTGCCAGCAGGACCTGGGCCTCTTACGAGCAGTACTTC	CASRTWASYEQYF
NA	TRBD2	TRBJ2-2	TRBV7-3	TGTGCCAGCAGGATTCCGGGACTAGATATCGCCGGGGAGCTGTTTTTT	CASRIPGLDIAGELFF
many	NA	TRBJ1-2	TRBV28	TGTGCCAGCAGTTTATTGGGGACCGGCTACACCTTC	CASSLLGTGYTF
few	NA	TRBJ2-7	TRBV27	TGTGCCAGCAGTGCTGCCCCGACTTACGAGCAGTACTTC	CASSAAPTYEQYF
many	NA	TRBJ1-1	TRBV7-9	TGTGCCAGCGTTCCAGGAACCGTAGACACTGAAGCTTTCTTT	CASVPGTVDTEAFF
few	NA	TRBJ2-6	TRBV28	TGTGCCAGCAGCCCCCTAAGACAGGTTGCTATCTCTGGGGCCAACGTCCTGACTTTC	CASSPLRQVAISGANVLTF
few	TRBD1	TRBJ1-1	TRBV4-2	TGTGCCAGCAGCCAAGAGGTAGGGGGCGGGATGAACACTGAAGCTTTCTTT	CASSQEVGGGMNTEAFF
NA	NA	TRBJ2-7	TRBV7-9	TGTGCCAGCAGCTCCCGATCGGTCAGGCAGGGAATATCCTACGAGCAGTACTTC	CASSSRSVRQGISYEQYF
many	NA	TRBJ1-2	TRBV6-2/TRBV6-3	TGTGCCAGCAGTTACTCGGGGACCGGGATGTATGGCTACACCTTC	CASSYSGTGMYGYTF
NA	NA	TRBJ1-2	TRBV27	TGTGCCAGCAGTTTATTAGGGGTTGGTGGCTACACCTTC	CASSLLGVGGYTF
few	NA	TRBJ1-4	TRBV7-8	TGTGCCAGCAGCCGCACCCCCCCCCCCGAAAAACTGTTTTTT	CASSRTPPPEKLFF
many	TRBD2	TRBJ2-5	TRBV7-8	TGTGCCAGCAGACCAGAGCGCCTAGCGGGGTACCAAGAGACCCAGTACTTC	CASRPERLAGYQETQYF
few	TRBD2	TRBJ2-7	TRBV20-1	TGCAGTGCCCTCCAACTAGCGGGCTCCTACGAGCAGTACTTC	CSALQLAGSYEQYF
NA	NA	TRBJ2-7	TRBV6-1	TGTGCCAGCAGTGTTAGGAAGGGGTCGGACGAGCAGTACTTC	CASSVRKGSDEQYF